A selection of T cell receptor beta chains follows, all from one sample in a study of blood T cells in healthy people across ages. TCRdb reprocessed the 5' RACE reads via MiXCR and lists one record per CDR3 protein. The sample includes roughly 800,000 distinct CDR3 sequences, under 40% of them seen just once. Sample: blood. Receptors were obtained from a man in his late teens or twenties in good health. Both conserved end residues are part of each CDR3. Fields, in order: clone size, V gene, J gene, D gene, CDR3 DNA, CDR3 protein. A D gene is named only where the DNA matches it firmly. The size field is filled for only some rows; it gives once, few, many or a size class.

size: NA; V: TRBV12-3/TRBV12-4; J: TRBJ1-2; D: TRBD1; DNA: TGTGCCAGCCACGATCAACCGGGACAGGGAAGATTGGTCCCTGGCTACATCTTC; CDR3: CASHDQPGQGRLVPGYIF
size: many; V: TRBV6-5; J: TRBJ2-3; D: NA; DNA: TGTGCCAGCAGCCAAGGCTACGACACAGATACGCAGTATTTT; CDR3: CASSQGYDTDTQYF
size: NA; V: TRBV27; J: TRBJ2-5; D: TRBD1; DNA: TGTGCCAGCAATCGACAGGGTGGTGGGGAGACCCAGTACTTC; CDR3: CASNRQGGGETQYF
size: NA; V: TRBV6-5; J: TRBJ2-7; D: NA; DNA: TGTGCCAGCAGTTACAGCGCGTCAAGCTCCTACGAGCAGTACTTC; CDR3: CASSYSASSSYEQYF
size: many; V: TRBV20-1; J: TRBJ2-5; D: TRBD1; DNA: TGCAGTGCTGGGGACAGGGGGCAAGAGACCCAGTACTTC; CDR3: CSAGDRGQETQYF
size: NA; V: TRBV28; J: TRBJ2-7; D: TRBD2; DNA: TGTGCCATCACGGGGGGAATCCCCGACTACAATGAGCAGTACTTC; CDR3: CAITGGIPDYNEQYF
size: NA; V: TRBV6-2/TRBV6-3; J: TRBJ1-4; D: NA; DNA: TGTGCCAGCAGTCCGGAAGGGGGGAAACTGTTTTTT; CDR3: CASSPEGGKLFF
size: NA; V: TRBV5-1; J: TRBJ1-1; D: NA; DNA: TGCGCCAGCAGCTTGGGTTGGTCCCGGTCCCTGAACACTGAAGCTTTCTTT; CDR3: CASSLGWSRSLNTEAFF
size: few; V: TRBV4-3; J: TRBJ2-3; D: NA; DNA: TGCGCCAGCAGCCAAGGGACCCTTGGTACGCAGTATTTT; CDR3: CASSQGTLGTQYF
size: NA; V: TRBV4-2; J: TRBJ1-1; D: NA; DNA: TGTGCCAGCAGCCTATCGACAGTAGTGAACACTGAAGCTTTCTTT; CDR3: CASSLSTVVNTEAFF
size: NA; V: TRBV20-1; J: TRBJ2-3; D: NA; DNA: TGCAGTGCTAGAGATCCGCAGGGGTCAGATACGCAGTATTTT; CDR3: CSARDPQGSDTQYF
size: NA; V: TRBV7-2; J: TRBJ2-1; D: NA; DNA: TGTGCCAGCAGCTTAGAGGCTGACCACAATGAGCAGTTCTTC; CDR3: CASSLEADHNEQFF
size: few; V: TRBV7-2; J: TRBJ2-1; D: TRBD2; DNA: TGTGCCAGCAGCTTAGGCCTGGGGCGAGCGGGGGGAAATGAGCAGTTCTTC; CDR3: CASSLGLGRAGGNEQFF
size: NA; V: TRBV4-2; J: TRBJ1-2; D: TRBD1; DNA: TGTGCCAGCAGCCAAGATGGTAGGGGGCGGTTATTCAATGGTGGCTACACCTTC; CDR3: CASSQDGRGRLFNGGYTF
size: NA; V: TRBV4-2; J: TRBJ2-2; D: TRBD1; DNA: TGTGCCAGCAGCCAAGGTCCAGGGCAGGGGGCGTCCGGGGAGCTGTTTTTT; CDR3: CASSQGPGQGASGELFF
size: NA; V: TRBV7-9; J: TRBJ1-6; D: NA; DNA: TGTGCCAGCAGCTTAAGCAGGCCCAGCTCCTATAATTCACCCCTCCACTTT; CDR3: CASSLSRPSSYNSPLHF
size: NA; V: TRBV12-3/TRBV12-4; J: TRBJ1-5; D: NA; DNA: TGTGCCAGCAGCCGTGGAGGGTTAAGCAATCAGCCCCAGCATTTT; CDR3: CASSRGGLSNQPQHF
size: few; V: TRBV7-8; J: TRBJ2-7; D: NA; DNA: TGTGCCAGCAGCCCAAGTACCTACTACGAGCAGTACTTC; CDR3: CASSPSTYYEQYF
size: NA; V: TRBV4-3; J: TRBJ2-5; D: NA; DNA: TGCGCCAGCAGCCAAGAAGGAGGGCCCCGGTACTTC; CDR3: CASSQEGGPRYF
size: many; V: TRBV7-9; J: TRBJ2-1; D: NA; DNA: TGTGCCAGCAGCCGAGAGGGGGATTTCAATGAGCAGTTCTTC; CDR3: CASSREGDFNEQFF
size: NA; V: TRBV5-4; J: TRBJ2-7; D: NA; DNA: TGTGCCAGCAGCTTGGACGGGCAAGTCTCCTACGAGCAGTACTTC; CDR3: CASSLDGQVSYEQYF
size: few; V: TRBV20-1; J: TRBJ1-6; D: NA; DNA: TGCAGTGCTGCTGGACAGAGCTATAATTCACCCCTCCACTTT; CDR3: CSAAGQSYNSPLHF
size: NA; V: TRBV13; J: TRBJ2-5; D: TRBD2; DNA: TGTGCCAGCAGCCCCGGGACTAGCGTCCACGAGGCCCAGTACTTC; CDR3: CASSPGTSVHEAQYF
size: few; V: TRBV7-3; J: TRBJ2-1; D: TRBD2; DNA: TGTGCCAGCAGCAATGACGACGGGGGGGCTACGAGCTCCTACAATGAGCAGTTCTTC; CDR3: CASSNDDGGATSSYNEQFF
size: NA; V: TRBV7-8; J: TRBJ2-3; D: TRBD2; DNA: TGTGCCAGCAGCCGCACTAGCGGGGGGGGAGATACGCAGTATTTT; CDR3: CASSRTSGGGDTQYF
size: few; V: TRBV7-9; J: TRBJ1-2; D: NA; DNA: TGTGCCAGCAGCTTCCAGGGTAGTAACTATGGCTACACCTTC; CDR3: CASSFQGSNYGYTF
size: few; V: TRBV20-1; J: TRBJ2-1; D: NA; DNA: TGCAGTGGGAGGGGCCCTAGCTCCTACAATGAGCAGTTCTTC; CDR3: CSGRGPSSYNEQFF
size: NA; V: TRBV5-1; J: TRBJ2-3; D: NA; DNA: TGCGCCAGCAGCTTGCGTGTCCACAATACGCAGTATTTT; CDR3: CASSLRVHNTQYF
size: NA; V: TRBV6-1; J: TRBJ2-1; D: NA; DNA: TGTGCCAGCAGTGAGGCAGGGTACCAAGAGACCCAGTTCTTC; CDR3: CASSEAGYQETQFF
size: NA; V: TRBV29-1; J: TRBJ2-1; D: NA; DNA: TGCAGCGTTGAAGTCAGATCGAGTGAGCAGTTCTTC; CDR3: CSVEVRSSEQFF
size: few; V: TRBV3-1; J: TRBJ2-2; D: NA; DNA: TGTGCCAGCAGCCAACCGGCGGGCACCGGGGAGCTGTTTTTT; CDR3: CASSQPAGTGELFF
size: many; V: TRBV5-1; J: TRBJ2-4; D: NA; DNA: TGCGCCAGCAGGGATGTGGAAAACATTCAGTACTTC; CDR3: CASRDVENIQYF
size: few; V: TRBV13; J: TRBJ2-3; D: TRBD2; DNA: TGTGCCAGCAGCTTAGAGCGGGGGGCCGACACAGATACGCAGTATTTT; CDR3: CASSLERGADTDTQYF
size: few; V: TRBV29-1; J: TRBJ1-5; D: NA; DNA: TGCAGCGTTGTCGTCGCCGGGCTTGGCAATCAGCCCCAGCATTTT; CDR3: CSVVVAGLGNQPQHF
size: NA; V: TRBV10-3; J: TRBJ2-7; D: NA; DNA: TGTGCCATCAGTGTTACCGATGGTAAGCAGTACTTC; CDR3: CAISVTDGKQYF
size: NA; V: TRBV29-1; J: TRBJ2-3; D: TRBD1; DNA: TGCAGCGTTGAAGCGGACAGGGTTGGACCAGATACGCAGTATTTT; CDR3: CSVEADRVGPDTQYF
size: NA; V: TRBV4-2; J: TRBJ2-1; D: NA; DNA: TGTGCCAGCAGCCGAGTAGGGGGTCGAAGGGAGCAGTTCTTC; CDR3: CASSRVGGRREQFF
size: NA; V: TRBV6-6; J: TRBJ2-7; D: NA; DNA: TGTGCCAGCAGTTCAACAGGGCGACCCTACGAGCAGTACTTC; CDR3: CASSSTGRPYEQYF
size: NA; V: TRBV15; J: TRBJ2-3; D: TRBD2; DNA: TGTGCCACCAGCAGAGATAGCGGGGGGGCAGATACGCAGTATTTT; CDR3: CATSRDSGGADTQYF
size: NA; V: TRBV6-2/TRBV6-3; J: TRBJ2-3; D: NA; DNA: TGTGCCAGCAGTTTCCGGACACTTGGGGGCACAGATACGCAGTATTTT; CDR3: CASSFRTLGGTDTQYF
size: many; V: TRBV7-9; J: TRBJ2-5; D: NA; DNA: TGTGCTCTGACGGGTGTACAAGAGACCCAGTACTTC; CDR3: CALTGVQETQYF